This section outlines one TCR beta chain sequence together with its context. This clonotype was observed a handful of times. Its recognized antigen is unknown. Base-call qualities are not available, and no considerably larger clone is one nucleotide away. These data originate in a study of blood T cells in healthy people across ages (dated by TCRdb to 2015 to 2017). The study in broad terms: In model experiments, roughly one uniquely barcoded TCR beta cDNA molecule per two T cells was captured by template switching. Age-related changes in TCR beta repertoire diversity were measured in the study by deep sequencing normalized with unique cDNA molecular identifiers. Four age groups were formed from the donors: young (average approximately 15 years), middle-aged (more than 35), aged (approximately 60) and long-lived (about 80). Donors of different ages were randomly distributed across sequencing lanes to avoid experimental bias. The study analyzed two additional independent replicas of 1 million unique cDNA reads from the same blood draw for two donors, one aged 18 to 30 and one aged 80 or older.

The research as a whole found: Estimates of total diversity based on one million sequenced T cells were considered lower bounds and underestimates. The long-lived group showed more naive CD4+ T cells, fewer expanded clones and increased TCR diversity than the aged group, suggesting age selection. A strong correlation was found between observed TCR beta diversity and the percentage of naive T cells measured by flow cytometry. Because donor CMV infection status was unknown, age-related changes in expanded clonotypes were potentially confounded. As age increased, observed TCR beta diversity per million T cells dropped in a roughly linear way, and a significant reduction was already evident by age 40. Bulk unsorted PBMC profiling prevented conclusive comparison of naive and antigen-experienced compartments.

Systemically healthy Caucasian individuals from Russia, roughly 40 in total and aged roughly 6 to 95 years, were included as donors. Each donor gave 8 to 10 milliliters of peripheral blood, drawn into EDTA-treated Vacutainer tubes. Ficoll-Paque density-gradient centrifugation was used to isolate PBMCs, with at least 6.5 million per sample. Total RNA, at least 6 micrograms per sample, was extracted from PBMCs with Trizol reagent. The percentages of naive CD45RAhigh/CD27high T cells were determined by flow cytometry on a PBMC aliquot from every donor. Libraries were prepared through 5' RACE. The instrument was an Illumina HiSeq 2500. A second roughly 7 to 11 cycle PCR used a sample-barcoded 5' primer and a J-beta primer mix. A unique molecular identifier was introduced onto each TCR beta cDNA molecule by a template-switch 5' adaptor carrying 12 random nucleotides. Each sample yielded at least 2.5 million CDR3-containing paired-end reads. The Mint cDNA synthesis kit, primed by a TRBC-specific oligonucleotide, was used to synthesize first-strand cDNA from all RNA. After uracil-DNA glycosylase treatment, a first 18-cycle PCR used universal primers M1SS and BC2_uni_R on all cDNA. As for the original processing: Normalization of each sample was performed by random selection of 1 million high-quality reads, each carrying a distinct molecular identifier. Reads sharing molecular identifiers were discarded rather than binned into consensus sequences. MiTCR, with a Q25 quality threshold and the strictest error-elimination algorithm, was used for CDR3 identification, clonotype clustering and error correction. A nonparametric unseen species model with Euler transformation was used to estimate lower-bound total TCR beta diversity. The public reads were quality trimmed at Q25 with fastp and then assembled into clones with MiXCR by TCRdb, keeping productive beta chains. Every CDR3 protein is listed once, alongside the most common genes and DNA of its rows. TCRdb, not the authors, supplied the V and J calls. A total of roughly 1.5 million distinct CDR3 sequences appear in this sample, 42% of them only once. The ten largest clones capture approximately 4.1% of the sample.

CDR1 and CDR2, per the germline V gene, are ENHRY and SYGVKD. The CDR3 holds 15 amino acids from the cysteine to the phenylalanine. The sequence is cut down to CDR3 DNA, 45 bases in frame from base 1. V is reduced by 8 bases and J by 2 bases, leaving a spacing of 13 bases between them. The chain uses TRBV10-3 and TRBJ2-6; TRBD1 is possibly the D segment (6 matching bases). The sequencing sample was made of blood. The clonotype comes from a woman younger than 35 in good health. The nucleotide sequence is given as TGTGCCATCGGAAAGGGGGTAGCTGGGGCCAACGTCCTGACTTTC. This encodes CAIGKGVAGANVLTF.